A single sample is the source of the 20 T cell receptor beta chains below, sequenced in a study of blood T cells in healthy people across ages. A second PCR, run for about 7 to 11 cycles, used a sample-barcoded 5' primer plus a J-beta primer mix. TCRdb passed the 5' RACE reads through MiXCR, listing each CDR3 protein once. The repertoire holds around 1,500,000 distinct CDR3 sequences, about 28% seen once, with roughly 8% in the top ten. The sample comprised blood. Source of these receptors: a woman aged 25 to 39 in good health.

The gene calls are TRBV4-3 and TRBJ2-1; no clear D. V gave up 3 bases and J gave up 0 bases, with 12 bases separating them. Looked up from germline, CDR1 is LGHNA and CDR2 is YSLEER. This CDR3 has 16 residues. In DNA, the CDR3 is TGCGCCAGCAGCCAGGACCGAGCCAGCTCCTACAATGAGCAGTTCTTC. Its protein is CASSQDRASSYNEQFF.

This clonotype was found a few times. J is TRBJ1-1 and V is TRBV7-2; 7 nucleotides agree with TRBD1. J was trimmed by 3 bases and V by 1 base; bases with no gene match: 8. This CDR3 has 16 amino acids. In germline, CDR1 is SGHTA, CDR2 FQGNSA. In nucleotides, the CDR3 is TGTGCCAGCAGCTTAGATGGCAGGGGGAAAGACACTGAAGCTTTCTTT. Amino acids: CASSLDGRGKDTEAFF.

A note on this clonotype: At one end the junction does not follow the germline gene, possibly because of a read error. This chain uses TRBV14 with TRBJ2-1; 12 positions agree with TRBD2. CDR3 size: 17 residues. Germline CDR1 and CDR2: SGHDN and FVKESK. The CDR3, as DNA: TGTGCCAGCAGCCCAGCCCTAGCGGGAGGGTCCTTCAATGAGCAGTTCTTC. Encoded protein: CASSPALAGGSFNEQFF.

This clonotype came up many times. This chain uses TRBV5-1 with TRBJ2-7, with D maybe TRBD1 (5 bases). Trimming left V 2 bases short and J 5 bases short, with 17 bases between. The length of the CDR3 is 15 residues. Germline CDR1 reads SGHRS; CDR2 reads YFSETQ. The CDR3 DNA reads TGCGCCAGCAGCTTTCGGACATCCGTGCCACACGAGCAGTACTTC. Translated, it gives CASSFRTSVPHEQYF.

V is TRBV7-8 and J is TRBJ1-5; no clear D. The CDR3 is 14 residues long. Trimming removed 2 bases at V and 5 bases at J, with 10 bases between. CDR1 SGHVS and CDR2 FQNEAQ come from the germline V gene. CDR3 in amino acids: CASSLTGLHQPQHF. DNA of the CDR3: TGTGCCAGCAGCTTAACCGGGTTACATCAGCCCCAGCATTTT. The entire variable domain, with the rest obtained from reference TRBV7-8 and TRBJ1-5, is as follows: GAGVSQSPRYKVAKRGQDVALRCDPISGHVSLFWYQQALGQGPEFLTYFQNEAQLDKSGLPSDRFFAERPEGSVSTLKIQRTQQEDSAVYLCASSLTGLHQPQHFGDGTRLSIL.

V usage is TRBV25-1 and J usage is TRBJ2-7; TRBD2 matches 12 bases. The CDR3 covers 16 residues. Trimming cost V 10 bases and J 2 bases; bases outside gene matches: 12. The germline V gene encodes CDR1 MGHDK and CDR2 SYGVNS. As DNA, the CDR3 is TGTGCCACCCTGCACCGGCTAGCGGGAGGGCCCTACGAGCAGTACTTC. Protein product: CATLHRLAGGPYEQYF.

This clonotype appeared a few times. The rearrangement joins TRBV11-2 to TRBJ1-6; tentatively, D is TRBD1 (5 bases). The CDR3 is 14 amino acids. The germline V gene has CDR1 SGHAT and CDR2 FQNNGV. Trimming took off 5 bases at V and 9 bases at J, with 14 bases between the two ends. The chain's CDR3 is CASSPPGLTSPLHF. The CDR3 DNA sequence: TGTGCCAGCAGCCCTCCGGGACTGACTTCACCCCTCCACTTT.

This clonotype occurred many times. The rearrangement links TRBV7-9 to TRBJ2-1; TRBD1 matches 11 bases. Germline CDR1 SEHNR, CDR2 FQNEAQ (reference sequence). CDR3 length: 15 amino acids. J gave up 8 bases and V 5 bases, and 8 bases lay outside the gene matches. The CDR3 DNA sequence: TGTGCCAGCAGCAAGGGACAGGGGGACCCCCATGAGCAGTTCTTC. This encodes CASSKGQGDPHEQFF. The variable domain in full, completed from reference TRBV7-9 and TRBJ2-1, reads DTGVSQNPRHKITKRGQNVTFRCDPISEHNRLYWYRQTLGQGPEFLTYFQNEAQLEKSRLLSDRFSAERPKGSFSTLEIQRTEQGDSAMYLCASSKGQGDPHEQFFGPGTRLTVL.

This clonotype was counted many times. V and J are TRBV4-3 and TRBJ2-7; D might be TRBD1 or TRBD2, each matching 5 bases. This CDR3 has 16 residues. CDR1 is LGHNA and CDR2 is YSLEER in the germline V gene. V shed 4 bases and J shed 3 bases, with 19 bases lying between them. The CDR3 loop reads CASSLFKGPSNYEQYF. The DNA for the CDR3 is TGCGCCAGCAGCCTTTTTAAGGGGCCTAGCAACTACGAGCAGTACTTC.

Note on this clonotype: The DNA is omitted, as the CDR3 cannot be located on it reliably, and the CDR3 follows TCRdb's listing. The chain joins TRBV30 to TRBJ2-4; the tabulated D call, TRBD1, remains unverified against the DNA. CDR1 is GTSNPN, CDR2 SVGIG, per germline (reference sequence). The length of the CDR3 is 11 amino acids, counting both ends. CDR3 residues: CAWGTGAAEYF.

About this clonotype: One junction end disagrees with the germline gene, perhaps due to a read error. The chain recombines TRBV3-1 with TRBJ2-5; D unresolved. This CDR3 is built from 14 residues. Germline V lookup: CDR1 LGHDT, CDR2 YNNKEL (reference sequence). CDR3 in amino acids: CASSQVSSQETRFF. The CDR3 region has the DNA TGTGCCAGCAGTCAAGTTTCCAGCCAAGAGACCCGGTTCTTC.

There are a few counts of this clonotype. The chain combines TRBV7-8 with TRBJ2-3; TRBD2 agrees at 9 bases. V shed 5 bases and J 2 bases; nucleotides not matched to a gene: 14. Looked up from germline, CDR1 is SGHVS and CDR2 is FQNEAQ. There are 18 residues in the CDR3. CDR3 sequence (DNA): TGTGCCAGCAGCCCGGGCCGCGGACTAGCGACCTCCACAGATACGCAGTATTTT. Translating it yields CASSPGRGLATSTDTQYF.

The V gene is TRBV21-1, the J gene TRBJ2-1; the table assigns TRBD1, which was not confirmed against the DNA. TRBV21-1 is a pseudogene segment. There are 12 residues in the CDR3. CDR3 protein: CAAARWTGGEFF. CDR3 bases: TGTGCCGCAGCGAGATGGACAGGGGGAGAGTTCTTC.

This clonotype has at least ten counts. The V call is TRBV28, the J call TRBJ2-5; a weak D match, TRBD1 (6 bases). The germline V gene has CDR1 MDHEN and CDR2 SYDVKM. The CDR3 totals 17 residues. V was cut by 3 bases and J by 1 base, with 18 bases left in between. The CDR3 DNA sequence: TGTGCCAGCAGTTTGAACAGGGCCAGAATTTTCCAAGAGACCCAGTACTTC. The encoded protein is CASSLNRARIFQETQYF.

V usage is TRBV6-5 and J usage is TRBJ1-4, with D possibly being TRBD1 (5 bases). V was clipped by 4 bases and J by 5 bases, with 14 bases between them. This CDR3 is 15 amino acids long. Germline loops: CDR1 MNHEY, CDR2 SVGAGI. CDR3 region: CASSSYEAGNEKLFF. As DNA, the CDR3 is TGTGCCAGCAGTTCGTACGAGGCAGGGAATGAAAAACTGTTTTTT.

V is TRBV20-1 and J is TRBJ2-1; D may be TRBD1 (6 bases). Trimming took off 2 bases at V and 4 bases at J, with 18 bases between the two ends. The CDR3 length is 16 residues. The germline gives CDR1 DFQATT, CDR2 SNEGSKA (reference sequence). This CDR3 reads CSARNQNRVRYNEQFF. DNA of the CDR3: TGCAGTGCTAGAAACCAAAACAGGGTTAGGTACAATGAGCAGTTCTTC.

This chain joins TRBV20-1 and TRBJ1-5; TRBD1 is a possible D gene (6 bases). Trimming removed 5 bases from V and 3 bases from J, with 14 bases in between. Germline CDR1 reads DFQATT; CDR2 reads SNEGSKA (reference sequence). The CDR3 sequence is 14 residues long. The CDR3 coding sequence is TGCAGTGCTCCGTCCGGGGGCCCCAATCAGCCCCAGCATTTT. The encoded protein is CSAPSGGPNQPQHF.

This clonotype was counted many times. The chain links TRBV5-4 to TRBJ2-7, with 8 bases matching TRBD1. In germline, CDR1 is SGHNT, CDR2 YYREEE (reference sequence). CDR3 size: 15 residues. V lost 2 bases, J lost 6 bases, and 10 bases stayed unmatched. DNA of the CDR3: TGTGCCAGCAGCTTACCAACAGGGGGATTCGCCGAGCAGTACTTC. It specifies CASSLPTGGFAEQYF. The whole variable domain, filled in from reference TRBV5-4 and TRBJ2-7, reads ETGVTQSPTHLIKTRGQQVTLRCSSQSGHNTVSWYQQALGQGPQFIFQYYREEENGRGNFPPRFSGLQFPNYSSELNVNALELDDSALYLCASSLPTGGFAEQYFGPGTRLTVT.

V gene TRBV12-3 or TRBV12-4 combines with J gene TRBJ1-2; perhaps TRBD1 as D (5 bases). V gave up 3 bases and J gave up 4 bases, with 15 bases separating them. The CDR3 spans 15 residues. CDR3 DNA sequence: TGTGCCAGCAGTTTGGGGGTATCTAGACTCTATGGCTACACCTTC. Translated: CASSLGVSRLYGYTF.

The sample holds a few counts of this clonotype. A read error may produce the germline difference seen at one junction end. The gene calls are TRBV3-1 and TRBJ2-1; the D call may be TRBD1 or TRBD2 (5 bases each). The CDR3 runs 16 residues. Germline lookup yields CDR1 LGHDT and CDR2 YNNKEL (reference sequence). The CDR3 loop is CASSKDLRDGYNEQFF. CDR3 DNA: TGTGCCAGCAGCAAAGACCTAAGGGACGGATACAATGAGCAGTTCTTC.